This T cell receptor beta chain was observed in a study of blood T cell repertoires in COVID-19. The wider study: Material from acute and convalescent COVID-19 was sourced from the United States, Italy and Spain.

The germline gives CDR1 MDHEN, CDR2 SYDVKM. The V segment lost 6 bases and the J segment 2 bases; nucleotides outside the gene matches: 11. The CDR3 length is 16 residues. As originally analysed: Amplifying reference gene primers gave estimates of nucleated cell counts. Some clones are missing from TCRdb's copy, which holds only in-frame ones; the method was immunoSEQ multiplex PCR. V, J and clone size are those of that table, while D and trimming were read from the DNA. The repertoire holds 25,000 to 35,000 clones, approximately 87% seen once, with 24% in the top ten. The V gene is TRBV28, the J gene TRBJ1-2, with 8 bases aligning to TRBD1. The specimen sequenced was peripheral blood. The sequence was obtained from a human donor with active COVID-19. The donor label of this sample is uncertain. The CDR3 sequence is CASRPRGRSINYGYTF. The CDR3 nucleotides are TGTGCCAGCAGACCCAGGGGGCGGTCGATAAACTATGGCTACACCTTC.